Following are 25 T cell receptor beta chains from one sample sequenced in a study of CD8 T cells in ankylosing spondylitis. One entry per CDR3 protein results from TCRdb running MiXCR on the 5' RACE reads. The table has approximately 240,000 distinct CDR3 sequences, around 25% seen once; the top ten hold over 0.55%. What was sequenced was blood, either unsorted or a sorted T cell fraction (not recorded which). Receptor source: a male donor with ankylosing spondylitis or in good health (not recorded which).

This clonotype was counted ten times or more. The chain combines TRBV6-4 with TRBJ2-3, with 10 bases that match TRBD1. Germline V gene sequence: CDR1 MRHNA, CDR2 SNTAGT. The CDR3 consists of 14 residues. V gave up 4 bases and J gave up 5 bases; unmatched junction bases: 3. CDR3 sequence: CASSVDRGLDTQYF. The CDR3 nucleotides read TGTGCCAGCAGTGTTGACAGGGGGCTAGATACGCAGTATTTT.

This clonotype occurred a few times. The chain couples TRBV29-1 to TRBJ2-5; TRBD2 matches 10 bases. Germline V gene data show CDR1 as SQVTM and CDR2 as ANQGSEA. The length of the CDR3 is 15 residues. Trimming at V came to 4 bases and at J to 5 bases, leaving 10 bases not matched to a gene. The CDR3 loop is CSVVSNIAGGETQYF. CDR3 sequence (DNA): TGCAGCGTTGTTTCGAACATAGCGGGGGGTGAGACCCAGTACTTC.

This clonotype was seen repeatedly, ten times or more. The CDR3 DNA sequence: TGCAGCGTTGAGCGGGACAGGGGTTTGTCCAATGAGCAGTTCTTC. Residues: CSVERDRGLSNEQFF. The chain uses TRBV29-1 and TRBJ2-1; 10 bases agree with TRBD1. This CDR3 comprises 15 residues. Losses at the gene ends were 3 bases for V and 6 bases for J; bases not matched to a gene: 8. From germline, CDR1 is SQVTM and CDR2 ANQGSEA.

Ten or more counts support this clonotype. The rearrangement links TRBV7-2 to TRBJ2-3; 7 bases align to TRBD1. The CDR3 consists of 15 residues. Germline trimming cut 4 bases from V and 3 bases from J; bases unmatched to any gene: 7. The V gene's germline CDR1 is SGHTA and CDR2 FQGNSA. The CDR3 here is CASSSGQEKTDTQYF. CDR3 nucleotide sequence: TGTGCCAGCAGCTCCGGACAGGAAAAGACAGATACGCAGTATTTT.

The sample holds a few counts of this clonotype. The chain employs TRBV10-3 and TRBJ2-6, with 7 nucleotides matching TRBD1. The germline V gene has CDR1 ENHRY and CDR2 SYGVKD. This CDR3 spans 15 amino acids. Trimming cost V 6 bases and J 1 base; bases outside gene matches: 3. CDR3 coding DNA: TGTGCCATCAGAAACAGGGGTTCTGGGGCCAACGTCCTGACTTTC. It codes for CAIRNRGSGANVLTF.

There are many counts of this clonotype. V gene TRBV15 combines with J gene TRBJ1-6; no firm D call. V was trimmed by 0 bases and J by 11 bases, leaving 14 bases between them. The length of the CDR3 is 15 residues. CDR1 and CDR2 from the germline V gene are LNHNV and YYDKDF (reference sequence). CDR3 protein: CATSRDFGTSAPLHF. The CDR3 coding sequence is TGTGCCACCAGCAGAGATTTCGGCACAAGTGCACCCCTCCACTTT.

The chain carries TRBV27 and TRBJ1-1, with a tentative D call TRBD1 (5 bases). The germline V and J ends were trimmed by 7 bases and 0 bases, with 18 bases remaining between them. Germline V gene data show CDR1 as MNHEY and CDR2 as SMNVEV (reference sequence). This CDR3 has 16 residues. The CDR3 nucleotides read TGTGCCAGCACTCAACGAGGACAACCCATGAACACTGAAGCTTTCTTT. Translating gives CASTQRGQPMNTEAFF.

This clonotype has only a few counts. This chain connects TRBV6-5 to TRBJ1-4; 12 bases match TRBD1. Germline V gives CDR1 MNHEY, CDR2 SVGAGI. This CDR3 is 12 amino acids long. With V trimmed by 8 bases and J by 8 bases, 0 bases remained unmatched. CDR3 protein: CASGTGGEKLFF. As DNA, the CDR3 is TGTGCCAGCGGGACAGGGGGCGAAAAACTGTTTTTT.

The chain has TRBV12-3 or TRBV12-4 and TRBJ2-5; 13 nucleotides match TRBD2. The CDR3 sequence is 14 residues long. The V and J ends lost 6 bases and 4 bases, in that order; junction bases with no gene match: 2. The CDR3 sequence: CASSWTSGGETQYF. The CDR3 nucleotides are TGTGCCAGCAGCTGGACTAGCGGGGGAGAGACCCAGTACTTC.

The chain joins TRBV6-5 to TRBJ2-5; D possibly uses TRBD1 or TRBD2 (6 bases each). This CDR3 comprises 12 residues. Trimming left V 6 bases short and J 3 bases short, with 8 bases between. Per germline, CDR1 MNHEY and CDR2 SVGAGI. The CDR3 nucleotides read TGTGCCAGCAGAGGGGGGAAAGAGACCCAGTACTTC. It translates to CASRGGKETQYF.

This chain uses TRBV6-5 with TRBJ2-7; 7 nucleotides match TRBD1. From germline, CDR1 is MNHEY and CDR2 SVGAGI. This CDR3 spans 14 amino acids. Germline trimming cut 1 base from V and 1 base from J; bases unmatched to any gene: 1. The CDR3: CASSYLTGSYEQYF. Here the CDR3 DNA reads TGTGCCAGCAGTTACTTGACAGGGTCCTACGAGCAGTACTTC.

At least ten counts were recorded for this clonotype. The chain joins TRBV10-3 to TRBJ2-5, with D unclear. This CDR3 is built from 13 residues. V shed 2 bases and J shed 4 bases, with 8 bases lying between them. Per the germline V gene, CDR1 is ENHRY and CDR2 is SYGVKD. The CDR3 DNA reads TGTGCCATCAGTGAGAATAAGGGAGAGACCCAGTACTTC. Translating gives CAISENKGETQYF.

The CDR3: CSARPSGNTEAFF. CDR3 sequence (DNA): TGCAGTGCTAGGCCTTCAGGAAACACTGAAGCTTTCTTT. The chain employs TRBV20-1 and TRBJ1-1; D is uncertain. The germline CDR1 and CDR2 sequences are DFQATT and SNEGSKA (reference sequence). V lost 3 bases and J lost 2, with 10 bases in between. This CDR3 comprises 13 residues.

The V call is TRBV4-1, the J call TRBJ2-4, with 7 positions matching TRBD1. Germline CDR1 and CDR2: MGHRA and YSYEKL. V shed 1 base, J shed 7 bases, and the junction held 1 base outside the gene matches. The length of the CDR3 is 13 residues. CDR3 bases: TGCGCCAGCAGCCAAGGACAGGGTAACATTCAGTACTTC. This encodes CASSQGQGNIQYF.

This clonotype has just a few counts. This sequence joins TRBV12-3 or TRBV12-4 and TRBJ2-7; unclear D gene. This CDR3 is built from 13 residues. V lost 6 bases and J lost 3, with 12 bases in between. The CDR3 loop is CASSLDLIYEQYF. The CDR3 coding sequence is TGTGCCAGCAGCCTCGACCTAATCTACGAGCAGTACTTC.

Many counts were recorded for this clonotype. The chain carries TRBV10-2 and TRBJ2-3; D possibly corresponds to TRBD1 (6 bases). This CDR3 has 16 amino acids. Trimming removed 5 bases at V and 5 bases at J, with 20 bases between. Germline values: CDR1 WSHSY, CDR2 SAAADI. CDR3: CASSSPGQSVGDTQYF. CDR3 in DNA: TGCGCCAGCAGTTCCCCTGGACAGTCAGTAGGAGATACGCAGTATTTT.

This clonotype has more than one count but fewer than ten. This chain connects TRBV24-1 to TRBJ2-3; D possibly matches TRBD1 or TRBD2 (5 bases each). CDR3 length: 13 amino acids. V gave up 9 bases and J gave up 0 bases, with 9 bases separating them. Germline V CDR1 and CDR2: KGHDR, SFDVKD. In nucleotides, the CDR3 is TGTGCCACCCGGGACCTAAGCACAGATACGCAGTATTTT. This codes for CATRDLSTDTQYF.

The V gene is TRBV20-1, the J gene TRBJ1-6, with D perhaps TRBD1 (5 bases). Trimming took 4 bases from V and 0 from J, leaving 10 bases between them. The CDR3 runs to 15 residues. Germline V gene lookup returns CDR1 DFQATT and CDR2 SNEGSKA (reference sequence). The CDR3 loop is CSAKGTDSYNSPLHF. CDR3 DNA sequence: TGCAGTGCTAAAGGGACGGACTCCTATAATTCACCCCTCCACTTT.

The chain carries TRBV15 and TRBJ2-1; D is undetermined. Germline values: CDR1 LNHNV, CDR2 YYDKDF (reference sequence). This CDR3 spans 15 amino acids. Between the trimmed V and J ends, which lost 4 bases and 0 bases, there was a span of 10 bases. For the CDR3, the DNA is TGTGCCACCAGCACCCTACATGGCTCCTACAATGAGCAGTTCTTC. Residues: CATSTLHGSYNEQFF.

This clonotype was detected only a few times. The chain joins TRBV6-1 to TRBJ1-2, with 10 bases lining up with TRBD1. The junction had 2 bases not matched to a gene; V was cut back by 4 bases and J by 0 bases. The CDR3 runs to 15 residues. Germline CDR1 MNHNS, CDR2 SASEGT. The CDR3 bases are TGTGCCAGCAGTGGACAGGGGGCGGCTAACTATGGCTACACCTTC. Its protein product is CASSGQGAANYGYTF.

The genes are TRBV11-2 and TRBJ1-1; D uncertain. Germline CDR1 reads SGHAT; CDR2 reads FQNNGV. The CDR3 totals 13 residues. V was trimmed by 3 bases and J by 5 bases, leaving 10 bases between them. In nucleotides, the CDR3 is TGTGCCAGCAGCTTTTCCCCGGGGACTGAAGCTTTCTTT. Translation gives CASSFSPGTEAFF.

V is TRBV5-5 and J is TRBJ2-1; D perhaps matches TRBD2 (5 bases). V lost 1 base and J 1 base, leaving 9 bases between the germline ends. The CDR3 is 15 amino acids. Per germline, CDR1 SGHKS and CDR2 YYEKEE (reference sequence). The CDR3 loop is CASSLSGASYNEQFF. DNA for the CDR3: TGTGCCAGCAGCTTGAGCGGAGCTTCCTACAATGAGCAGTTCTTC. Looking up the rest from reference TRBV5-5 and TRBJ2-1 gives the full variable domain: DAGVTQSPTHLIKTRGQQVTLRCSPISGHKSVSWYQQVLGQGPQFIFQYYEKEERGRGNFPDRFSARQFPNYSSELNVNALLLGDSALYLCASSLSGASYNEQFFGPGTRLTVL.

The chain carries TRBV20-1 and TRBJ2-7, with TRBD1 matching over 7 bases. The trim removed 0 bases at V and 3 bases at J, leaving 11 bases unmatched. This CDR3 has 16 residues. The germline gives CDR1 DFQATT, CDR2 SNEGSKA (reference sequence). CDR3 in amino acids: CSARDIRAGGSYEQYF. CDR3 nucleotide sequence: TGCAGTGCTAGAGATATCAGGGCAGGGGGTAGCTACGAGCAGTACTTC.

The rearrangement links TRBV2 to TRBJ1-2, with a weak D call TRBD1 (5 bases). Trimming removed 5 bases at V and 6 bases at J, with 13 bases between. This CDR3 region has 13 residues. From germline, CDR1 is SNHLY and CDR2 FYNNEI. The CDR3 loop reads CASSPLGTDGYTF. The CDR3 nucleotides are TGTGCCAGCAGTCCCCTGGGGACGGATGGCTACACCTTC.

V is TRBV2 and J is TRBJ2-1; TRBD2 is a possible D gene (6 bases). The ends were cut back, 5 bases at V and 6 bases at J, with 17 bases in the middle. Germline V gene data show CDR1 as SNHLY and CDR2 as FYNNEI. The CDR3 sequence is 15 residues long. The chain's CDR3 is CASSPTGTQGNEQFF. The DNA for the CDR3 is TGTGCCAGCAGTCCTACCGGGACTCAGGGCAATGAGCAGTTCTTC.